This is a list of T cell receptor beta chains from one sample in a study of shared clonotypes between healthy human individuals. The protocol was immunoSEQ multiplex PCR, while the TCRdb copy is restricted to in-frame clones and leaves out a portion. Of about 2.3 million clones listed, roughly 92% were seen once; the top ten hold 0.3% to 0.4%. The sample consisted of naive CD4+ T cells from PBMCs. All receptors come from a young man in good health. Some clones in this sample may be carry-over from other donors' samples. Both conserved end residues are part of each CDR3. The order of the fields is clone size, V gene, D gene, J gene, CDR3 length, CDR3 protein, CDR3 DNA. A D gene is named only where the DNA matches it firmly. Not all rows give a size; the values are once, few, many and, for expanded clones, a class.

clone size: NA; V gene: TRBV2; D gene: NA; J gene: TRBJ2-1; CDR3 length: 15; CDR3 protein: CASSAPGSSYNEQFF; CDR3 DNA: TGTGCCAGCAGCGCCCCCGGGAGCTCCTACAATGAGCAGTTCTTC
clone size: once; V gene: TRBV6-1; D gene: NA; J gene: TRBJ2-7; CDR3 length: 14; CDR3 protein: CASSEAGGSYEQYF; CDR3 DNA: TGTGCCAGCAGTGAAGCGGGGGGATCCTACGAGCAGTACTTC
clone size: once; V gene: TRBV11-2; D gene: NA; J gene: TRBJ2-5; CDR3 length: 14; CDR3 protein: CASSVNRAVQTQYF; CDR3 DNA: TGTGCCAGCAGCGTAAACCGGGCGGTGCAGACCCAGTACTTC
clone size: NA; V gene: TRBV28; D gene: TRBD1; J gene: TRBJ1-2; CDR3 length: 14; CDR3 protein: CAAARTGELYGYTF; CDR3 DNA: TGTGCCGCAGCCAGGACAGGGGAACTATATGGCTACACCTTC
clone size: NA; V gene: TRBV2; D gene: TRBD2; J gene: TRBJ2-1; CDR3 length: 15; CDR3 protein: CASKPSVAGYNEQFF; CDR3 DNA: TGTGCCAGCAAACCTTCCGTAGCGGGCTACAATGAGCAGTTCTTC
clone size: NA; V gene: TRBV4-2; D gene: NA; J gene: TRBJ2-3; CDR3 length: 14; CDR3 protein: CASSQTSLTDTQYF; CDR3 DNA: TGTGCCAGCAGCCAGACTAGTTTGACAGATACGCAGTATTTT
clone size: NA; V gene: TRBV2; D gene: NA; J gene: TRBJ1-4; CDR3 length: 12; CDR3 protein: CASRMDGEKLFF; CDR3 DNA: TGTGCCAGCAGAATGGACGGCGAAAAACTGTTTTTT
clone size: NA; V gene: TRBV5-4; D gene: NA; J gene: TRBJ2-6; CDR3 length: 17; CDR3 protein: CASSPRQGFSGANVLTF; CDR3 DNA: TGTGCCAGCAGCCCCCGGCAGGGTTTTAGTGGGGCCAACGTCCTGACTTTC
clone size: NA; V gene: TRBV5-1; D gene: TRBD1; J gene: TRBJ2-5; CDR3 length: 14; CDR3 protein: CASSFQGALETQYF; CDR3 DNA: TGCGCCAGCAGCTTCCAGGGGGCATTGGAGACCCAGTACTTC
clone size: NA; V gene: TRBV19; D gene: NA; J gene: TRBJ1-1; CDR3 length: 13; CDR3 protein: CASSSPGDTEAFF; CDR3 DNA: TGTGCCAGTAGTTCCCCCGGGGACACTGAAGCTTTCTTT
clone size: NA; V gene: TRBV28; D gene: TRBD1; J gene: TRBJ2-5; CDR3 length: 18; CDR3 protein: CASSLWGGRDRGSETQYF; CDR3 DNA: TGTGCCAGCAGTTTATGGGGAGGCCGGGACAGGGGGAGTGAGACCCAGTACTTC
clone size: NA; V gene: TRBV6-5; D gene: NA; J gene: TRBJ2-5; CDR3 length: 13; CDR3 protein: CASSRSSRETQYF; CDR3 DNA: TGTGCCAGCAGTCGCTCAAGTAGGGAGACCCAGTACTTC
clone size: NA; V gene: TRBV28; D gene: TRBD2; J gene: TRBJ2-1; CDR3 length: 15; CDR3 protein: CASSFGTTTYNEQFF; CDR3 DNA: TGTGCCAGCAGTTTCGGGACTACGACCTACAATGAGCAGTTCTTC
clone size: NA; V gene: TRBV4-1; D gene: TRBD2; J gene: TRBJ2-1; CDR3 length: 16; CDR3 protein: CASSLETSGAYNEQFF; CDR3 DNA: TGCGCCAGCAGCCTCGAGACTAGCGGTGCCTACAATGAGCAGTTCTTC
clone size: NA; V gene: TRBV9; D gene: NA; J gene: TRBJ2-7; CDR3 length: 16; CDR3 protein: CASSAPSEGDVDEQYF; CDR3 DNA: TGTGCCAGCAGCGCCCCCTCCGAGGGAGATGTGGACGAGCAGTACTTC
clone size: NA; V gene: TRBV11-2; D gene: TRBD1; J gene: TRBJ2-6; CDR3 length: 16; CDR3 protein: CASSLPQGPGANVLTF; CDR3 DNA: TGTGCCAGCAGCTTACCACAGGGGCCTGGGGCCAACGTCCTGACTTTC
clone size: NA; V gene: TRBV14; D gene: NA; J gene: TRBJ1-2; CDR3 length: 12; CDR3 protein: CASSLANYGYTF; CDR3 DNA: TGTGCCAGCAGCCTAGCTAACTATGGCTACACCTTC
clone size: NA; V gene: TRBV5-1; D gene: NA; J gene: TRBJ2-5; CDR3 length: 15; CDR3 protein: CASSLGRTDEETQYF; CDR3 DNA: TGCGCCAGCAGCTTGGGGCGGACAGATGAAGAGACCCAGTACTTC
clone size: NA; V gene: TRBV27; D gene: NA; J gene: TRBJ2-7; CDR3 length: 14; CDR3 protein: CASSLRPKAYEQYF; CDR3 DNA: TGTGCCAGCAGTTTGCGCCCCAAGGCCTACGAGCAGTACTTC
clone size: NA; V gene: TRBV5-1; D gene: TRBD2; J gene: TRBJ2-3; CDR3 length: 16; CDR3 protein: CASSFELAGATDTQYF; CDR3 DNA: TGCGCCAGCAGCTTTGAACTAGCGGGAGCCACAGATACGCAGTATTTT
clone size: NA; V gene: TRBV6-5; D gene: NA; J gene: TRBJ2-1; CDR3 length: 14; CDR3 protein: CASRGEGAYNEQFF; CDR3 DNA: TGTGCCAGCAGGGGTGAGGGCGCCTACAATGAGCAGTTCTTC
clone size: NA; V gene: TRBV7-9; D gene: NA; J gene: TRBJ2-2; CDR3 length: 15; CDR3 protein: CASSFGGVVPGELFF; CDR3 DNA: TGTGCCAGCAGCTTTGGGGGAGTAGTGCCCGGGGAGCTGTTTTTT
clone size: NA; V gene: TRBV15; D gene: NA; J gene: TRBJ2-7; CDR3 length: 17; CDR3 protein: CATSRAGGGYSSYEQYF; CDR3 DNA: TGTGCCACCAGCAGGGCTGGTGGGGGTTATAGCTCCTACGAGCAGTACTTC
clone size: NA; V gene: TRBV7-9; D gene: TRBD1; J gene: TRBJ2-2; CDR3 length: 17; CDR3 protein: CASRHPGRTGDTGELFF; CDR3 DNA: TGTGCCAGCAGGCATCCGGGACGGACAGGCGACACCGGGGAGCTGTTTTTT
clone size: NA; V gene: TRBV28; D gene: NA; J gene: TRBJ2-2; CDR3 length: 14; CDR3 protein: CASSFSLNTGELFF; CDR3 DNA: TGTGCCAGCAGTTTTAGCTTGAACACCGGGGAGCTGTTTTTT
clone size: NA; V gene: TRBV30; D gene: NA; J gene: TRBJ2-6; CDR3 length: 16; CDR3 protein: CACGGRGSSGANVLTF; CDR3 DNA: TGTGCCTGTGGGGGCCGGGGCTCCTCTGGGGCCAACGTCCTGACTTTC
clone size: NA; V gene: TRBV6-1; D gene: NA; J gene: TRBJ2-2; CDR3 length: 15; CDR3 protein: CASRVDYRGTGELFF; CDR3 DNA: TGTGCCAGCAGAGTGGACTACCGGGGGACCGGGGAGCTGTTTTTT
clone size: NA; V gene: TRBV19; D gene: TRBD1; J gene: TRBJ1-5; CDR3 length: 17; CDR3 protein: CASSLRTGDLGNQPQHF; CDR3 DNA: TGTGCCAGTAGTCTCCGGACAGGGGATTTGGGCAATCAGCCCCAGCATTTT
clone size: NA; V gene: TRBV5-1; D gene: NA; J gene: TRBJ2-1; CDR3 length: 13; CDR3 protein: CASSYETGREQFF; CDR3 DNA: TGCGCCAGCAGCTACGAAACGGGGAGGGAGCAGTTCTTC
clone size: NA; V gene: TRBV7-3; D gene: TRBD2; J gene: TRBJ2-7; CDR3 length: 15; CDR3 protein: CASGNLAGVRYEQYF; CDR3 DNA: TGTGCCAGCGGGAACTTAGCGGGAGTACGGTACGAGCAGTACTTC
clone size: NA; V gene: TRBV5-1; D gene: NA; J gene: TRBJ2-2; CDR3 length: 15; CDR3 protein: CASSLSTGRTGELFF; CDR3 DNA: TGCGCCAGCAGCTTATCAACAGGGCGGACCGGGGAGCTGTTTTTT
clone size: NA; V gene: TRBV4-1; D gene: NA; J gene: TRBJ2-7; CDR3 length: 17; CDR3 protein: CASSQGTRRDITYEQYF; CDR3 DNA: TGCGCCAGCAGCCAAGGCACGCGCCGGGACATCACCTACGAGCAGTACTTC
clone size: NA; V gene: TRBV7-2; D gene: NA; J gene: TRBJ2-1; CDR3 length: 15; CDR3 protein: CASSLGGTKNNEQFF; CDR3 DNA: TGTGCCAGCAGCTTAGGGGGGACAAAAAACAATGAGCAGTTCTTC
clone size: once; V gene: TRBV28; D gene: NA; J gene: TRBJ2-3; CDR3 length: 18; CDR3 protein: CASSFPRTGGTRTDTQYF; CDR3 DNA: TGTGCCAGCAGTTTCCCACGGACCGGCGGGACCCGCACAGATACGCAGTATTTT
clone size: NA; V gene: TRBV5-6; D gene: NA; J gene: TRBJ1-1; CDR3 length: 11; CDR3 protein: CASSSVTEAFF; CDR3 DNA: TGTGCCAGCAGCTCGGTAACTGAAGCTTTCTTT
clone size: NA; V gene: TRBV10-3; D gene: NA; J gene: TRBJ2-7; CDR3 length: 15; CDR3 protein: CAISNTEKSSYEQYF; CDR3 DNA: TGTGCCATCAGTAATACAGAAAAGAGCTCCTACGAGCAGTACTTC
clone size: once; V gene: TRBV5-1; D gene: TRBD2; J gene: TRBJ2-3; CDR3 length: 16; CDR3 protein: CASSLGSSGGTDTQYF; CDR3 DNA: TGCGCCAGCAGCTTGGGGTCTAGCGGAGGCACAGATACGCAGTATTTT
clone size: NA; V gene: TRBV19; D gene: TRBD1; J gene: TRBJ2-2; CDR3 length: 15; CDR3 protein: CASSWDSTNTGELFF; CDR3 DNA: TGTGCCAGTAGTTGGGACAGCACTAACACCGGGGAGCTGTTTTTT
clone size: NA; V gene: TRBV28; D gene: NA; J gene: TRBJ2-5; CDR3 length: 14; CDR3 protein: CAWRAASLGETQYF; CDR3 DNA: TGTGCCTGGCGGGCAGCTTCTCTCGGGGAGACCCAGTACTTC
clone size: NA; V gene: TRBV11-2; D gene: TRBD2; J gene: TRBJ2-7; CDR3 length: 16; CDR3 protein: CASSLTIAGVVDEQYF; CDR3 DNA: TGTGCCAGCAGCCTAACAATAGCGGGAGTGGTCGACGAGCAGTACTTC
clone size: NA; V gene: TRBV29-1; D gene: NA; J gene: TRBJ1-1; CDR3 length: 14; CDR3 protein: CSVRGQRENTEAFF; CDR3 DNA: TGCAGCGTGCGAGGACAGAGAGAGAACACTGAAGCTTTCTTT
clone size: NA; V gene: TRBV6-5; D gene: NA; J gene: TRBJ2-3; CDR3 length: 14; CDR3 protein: CASSTRDHTDTQYF; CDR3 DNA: TGTGCCAGCAGTACGAGGGACCACACAGATACGCAGTATTTT
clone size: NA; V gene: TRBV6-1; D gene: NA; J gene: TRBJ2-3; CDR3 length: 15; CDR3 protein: CASSGWAGGTDTQYF; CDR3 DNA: TGTGCCAGCAGTGGATGGGCAGGGGGCACAGATACGCAGTATTTT
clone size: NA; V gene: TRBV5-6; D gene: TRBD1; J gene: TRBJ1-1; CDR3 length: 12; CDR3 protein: CASSLDRDEAFF; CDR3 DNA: TGTGCCAGCAGCCTCGACAGGGACGAAGCTTTCTTT
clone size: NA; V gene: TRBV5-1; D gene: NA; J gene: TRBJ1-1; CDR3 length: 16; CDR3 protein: CASSTLPRGSSTEAFF; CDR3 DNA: TGCGCCAGCAGCACCTTACCCCGGGGGTCGAGCACTGAAGCTTTCTTT
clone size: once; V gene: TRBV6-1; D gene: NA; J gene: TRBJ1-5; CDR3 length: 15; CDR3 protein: CASSGPGRSNQPQHF; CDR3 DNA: TGTGCCAGCAGTGGGCCAGGGAGAAGCAATCAGCCCCAGCATTTT
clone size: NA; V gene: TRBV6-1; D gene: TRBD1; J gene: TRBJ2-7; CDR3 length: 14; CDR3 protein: CATQGDRGSYEQYF; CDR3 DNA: TGTGCCACCCAGGGGGACAGGGGGTCCTACGAGCAGTACTTC
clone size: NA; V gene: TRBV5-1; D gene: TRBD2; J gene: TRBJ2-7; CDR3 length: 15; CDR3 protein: CASSLFRLAGNEQYF; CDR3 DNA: TGCGCCAGCAGCTTGTTCCGGCTAGCGGGGAACGAGCAGTACTTC
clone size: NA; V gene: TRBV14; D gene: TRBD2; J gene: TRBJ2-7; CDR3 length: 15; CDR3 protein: CASSQDPLAGYEQYF; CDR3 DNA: TGTGCCAGCAGCCAAGACCCACTAGCGGGCTACGAGCAGTACTTC
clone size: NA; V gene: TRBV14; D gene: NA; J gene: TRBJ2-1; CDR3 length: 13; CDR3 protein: CASSQPLAKKQFF; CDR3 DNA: TGTGCCAGCAGCCAACCTCTAGCGAAAAAGCAGTTCTTC
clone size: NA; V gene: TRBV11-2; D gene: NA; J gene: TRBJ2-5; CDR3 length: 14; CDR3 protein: CASSLGLAKETQYF; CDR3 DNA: TGTGCCAGCAGCTTAGGGCTAGCAAAAGAGACCCAGTACTTC
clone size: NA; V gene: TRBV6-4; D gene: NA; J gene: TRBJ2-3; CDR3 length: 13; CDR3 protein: CASRVRGTDTQYF; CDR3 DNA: TGTGCCAGCAGGGTGAGGGGGACAGATACGCAGTATTTT
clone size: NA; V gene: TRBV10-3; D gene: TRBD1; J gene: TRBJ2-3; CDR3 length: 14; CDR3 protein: CAITRDRGHDTQYF; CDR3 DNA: TGTGCCATCACTCGGGACAGGGGGCACGATACGCAGTATTTT
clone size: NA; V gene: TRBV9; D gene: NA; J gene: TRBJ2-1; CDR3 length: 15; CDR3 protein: CASSPHNRTHNEQFF; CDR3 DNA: TGTGCCAGCAGCCCACACAACCGAACACACAATGAGCAGTTCTTC
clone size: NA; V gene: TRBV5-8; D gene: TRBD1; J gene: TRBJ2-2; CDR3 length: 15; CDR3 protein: CASSLTGGRPGELFF; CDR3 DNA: TGTGCCAGCAGCCTTACAGGGGGCCGTCCCGGGGAGCTGTTTTTT
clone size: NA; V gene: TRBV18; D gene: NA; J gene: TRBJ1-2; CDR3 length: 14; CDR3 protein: CASSPQGLSYGYTF; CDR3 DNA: TGTGCCAGCTCACCACAGGGATTAAGCTATGGCTACACCTTC
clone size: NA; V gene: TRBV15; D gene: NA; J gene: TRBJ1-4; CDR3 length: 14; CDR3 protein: CATSTPTGLEKLFF; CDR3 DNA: TGTGCCACCAGCACCCCGACGGGACTTGAAAAACTGTTTTTT
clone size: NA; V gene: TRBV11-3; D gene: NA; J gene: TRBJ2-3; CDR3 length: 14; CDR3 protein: CASSLERFADTQYF; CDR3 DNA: TGTGCCAGCAGCCTAGAGCGATTCGCAGATACGCAGTATTTT
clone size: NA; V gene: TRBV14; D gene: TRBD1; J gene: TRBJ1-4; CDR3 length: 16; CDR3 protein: CASSATGGGTNEKLFF; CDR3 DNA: TGTGCCAGCAGCGCTACAGGGGGTGGAACTAATGAAAAACTGTTTTTT